This T cell receptor (beta chain) was found in a study of blood T cell repertoires in COVID-19. Germline CDR1 is MDHEN and CDR2 is SYDVKM. CDR3 length: 11 residues. V was cut by 11 bases and J by 5 bases, with 12 bases left in between. Participants were aged about 18 to 89 years, lived in 20 to 25 US areas, and enrolled virtually. The method was immunoSEQ multiplex PCR; TCRdb's version includes in-frame clones alone and lacks a portion of them. The table lists around 260,000 clones, 90% of them singletons, with about 1.1% in the top ten. The sequencing input was PBMCs or T cells enriched from blood (not recorded which). The chain uses TRBV28 and TRBJ1-2, with D possibly being TRBD1 (5 bases). The receptor's source is a woman aged 25 to 39 who had recovered from COVID-19. CDR3 nucleotides: TGTGCCGGGGCGGGGGGATATGGCTACACCTTC. The encoded protein is CAGAGGYGYTF.